Presented here are 28 T cell receptor beta chains from one specimen sequenced in a study of response to subunit inactivated influenza vaccine. One entry per CDR3 protein, called by TCRdb with MiXCR from the RT-PCR reads. The data show about 780,000 distinct CDR3 sequences, about a fifth seen once. Sequenced material: PBMCs from blood, taken 4 to 6 days after vaccination. The receptors come from a man between 50 and 59 years old who received an inactivated influenza vaccine.

This chain uses TRBV28 with TRBJ2-1, with 8 bases matching TRBD2. J gave up 4 bases and V 2 bases, and 4 bases lay outside the gene matches. Germline assignment: CDR1 MDHEN and CDR2 SYDVKM. The CDR3 is made up of 15 amino acids. CDR3 coding DNA: TGTGCCAGCAGTTTAATAGCGGGGATATACAATGAGCAGTTCTTC. This sequence encodes CASSLIAGIYNEQFF.

J is TRBJ2-5 and V is TRBV5-1; TRBD2 aligns across 7 bases. With 5 bases clipped from V and 5 bases from J, the junction kept 9 bases outside the gene matches. CDR3 length: 14 amino acids. CDR1 and CDR2 (germline): SGHRS, YFSETQ. In nucleotides, the CDR3 is TGCGCCAGCAGTTTTGGACTAGAATCCGAGACCCAGTACTTC. Residues: CASSFGLESETQYF.

This chain links TRBV5-1 with TRBJ2-5; the match to TRBD1 covers 7 bases. Germline assignment: CDR1 SGHRS and CDR2 YFSETQ. V dropped 4 bases and J dropped 3; count of bases not matched to a gene: 12. The CDR3 spans 16 residues. CDR3 in amino acids: CASSRGGTAQKETQYF. As DNA, the CDR3 is TGCGCCAGCAGCCGTGGTGGGACAGCTCAGAAAGAGACCCAGTACTTC.

The V gene is TRBV29-1, the J gene TRBJ1-1, with a possible D match to TRBD1 (5 bases). Germline lookup yields CDR1 SQVTM and CDR2 ANQGSEA. The CDR3 extends over 12 amino acids. Between the trimmed V and J ends, which lost 4 bases and 5 bases, there was a span of 11 bases. This CDR3 is CSVAGYGTEAFF. The CDR3 DNA sequence: TGCAGCGTTGCAGGGTATGGGACTGAAGCTTTCTTT.

This clonotype was counted only a few times. The chain uses TRBV3-1 and TRBJ2-1; D could derive from TRBD1 or TRBD2 (5 bases each). Per germline, CDR1 LGHDT and CDR2 YNNKEL (reference sequence). This CDR3 is 15 amino acids long. Between the trimmed V and J ends, which lost 2 bases and 6 bases, there was a span of 14 bases. The CDR3 here is CASSQRGVLGNEQFF. The CDR3 DNA is TGTGCCAGCAGCCAAAGAGGGGTTTTGGGCAATGAGCAGTTCTTC.

CDR3 in DNA: TGTGCCAGCAGCTCAGGACTAGATAAAAACATTCAGTACTTC. Protein product: CASSSGLDKNIQYF. V gene TRBV7-2 combines with J gene TRBJ2-4, with 7 bases identical to TRBD2. The germline CDR1 and CDR2 sequences are SGHTA and FQGNSA. This CDR3 is built from 14 residues. V lost 4 bases, J lost 4 bases, and 4 bases stayed unmatched.

The chain couples TRBV10-3 to TRBJ2-7; no definite D call. The ends were cut back, 10 bases at V and 2 bases at J, with 15 bases in the middle. The CDR3 covers 13 residues. The V gene's germline CDR1 is ENHRY and CDR2 SYGVKD. CDR3 DNA: TGTGCCACCCACGGTCCGGAGACCTACGAGCAGTACTTC. Encoded protein: CATHGPETYEQYF.

This clonotype has just a few counts. The chain carries TRBV20-1 and TRBJ2-1; 8 bases align to TRBD1. The CDR3 length is 17 residues. Per the germline V gene, CDR1 is DFQATT and CDR2 is SNEGSKA (reference sequence). Losses at the gene ends were 0 bases for V and 4 bases for J; bases not matched to a gene: 11. In DNA form, the CDR3 reads TGCAGTGCTAGAGATTTCAAAAGGGACAGGCGGTACAATGAGCAGTTCTTC. Protein sequence: CSARDFKRDRRYNEQFF.

V usage is TRBV4-2 and J usage is TRBJ2-3; D is possibly TRBD1 (7 bases). The CDR3 is 17 residues long. In germline, CDR1 is LGHNA, CDR2 YNFKEQ. V was cut by 1 base and J by 2 bases, with 16 bases left in between. Written as DNA, the CDR3 is TGTGCCAGCAGCCAAGCTTTTGGGGGGACAGACACAGATACGCAGTATTTT. Its protein is CASSQAFGGTDTDTQYF.

The chain is built from TRBV12-3 or TRBV12-4 and TRBJ1-3; D unresolved. CDR3 length: 14 residues. V was clipped by 2 bases and J by 1 base, with 6 bases between them. CDR3 loop: CASSLPGSGNTIYF. The CDR3 bases are TGTGCCAGCAGTTTACCGGGTTCTGGAAACACCATATATTTT.

This clonotype has a handful of counts. The chain joins TRBV12-3 or TRBV12-4 to TRBJ1-1; tentative D call: TRBD1 (5 bases). V was cut by 2 bases and J by 3 bases, with 10 bases left in between. The CDR3 loop spans 14 amino acids. CDR3 sequence: CASSLLPGDTEAFF. The CDR3 DNA is TGTGCCAGCAGTTTATTACCGGGGGACACTGAAGCTTTCTTT.

This clonotype was seen a handful of times. This chain links TRBV5-1 with TRBJ1-6; D is uncertain. Germline V gives CDR1 SGHRS, CDR2 YFSETQ. Between the trimmed V and J ends, which lost 0 bases and 8 bases, there was a span of 12 bases. The CDR3 is made up of 15 amino acids. CDR3 loop: CASSLEGRNDSPLHF. The CDR3 DNA sequence: TGCGCCAGCAGCTTGGAGGGCAGAAACGATTCACCCCTCCACTTT.

This clonotype has only a few counts. The chain uses TRBV21-1 and TRBJ2-3; TRBD2 was called by the table and not checked on the DNA. TRBV21-1 is reported as a pseudogene. CDR3 length: 11 residues. The CDR3 bases are TGTGCCAGCAAGGGAGGAGATACGCAGTATTTT. Translating gives CASKGGDTQYF.

A few counts support this clonotype. The chain carries TRBV20-1 and TRBJ2-5, with 9 bases aligning to TRBD1. CDR1 and CDR2 (germline): DFQATT, SNEGSKA (reference sequence). The CDR3 loop spans 14 amino acids. V lost 6 bases and J lost 1; bases outside the gene matches: 6. Here the CDR3 DNA reads TGCAGTGCAAGCCGACAGGGGGGCCAAGAGACCCAGTACTTC. Amino acid sequence: CSASRQGGQETQYF.

A few counts support this clonotype. The chain links TRBV12-3 or TRBV12-4 to TRBJ2-7; TRBD2 matches 7 bases. Trimming cost V 2 bases and J 3 bases; bases outside gene matches: 10. This CDR3 comprises 16 residues. The CDR3 DNA reads TGTGCCAGCAGTTTAAATGGTGGGGACTATTTCTACGAGCAGTACTTC. Its translation: CASSLNGGDYFYEQYF.

The V and J genes are TRBV27 and TRBJ1-5; 8 positions agree with TRBD1. This CDR3 contains 15 residues. With V trimmed by 6 bases and J by 3 bases, 7 bases remained unmatched. From germline, CDR1 is MNHEY and CDR2 SMNVEV (reference sequence). CDR3 DNA: TGTGCCAGCAGAAGGTCAGGGGGCCTCAATCAGCCCCAGCATTTT. This gives the protein CASRRSGGLNQPQHF.

The rearrangement links TRBV7-2 to TRBJ2-7, with D perhaps TRBD2 (5 bases). Per germline, CDR1 SGHTA and CDR2 FQGNSA. V was shortened by 0 bases and J by 7 bases, with 13 bases between the two germline ends. The CDR3 sequence is 14 residues long. CDR3 in DNA: TGTGCCAGCAGCTTAGCCGGGGTGGTGGGGGAGCAGTACTTC. It specifies CASSLAGVVGEQYF.

This clonotype has a handful of counts. The V call is TRBV7-2, the J call TRBJ1-6; tentative D call: TRBD1 (5 bases). Germline CDR1 reads SGHTA; CDR2 reads FQGNSA. The V and J ends lost 5 bases and 2 bases respectively, with 10 bases between them. This CDR3 comprises 15 residues. Here the CDR3 DNA reads TGTGCCAGCAGCGCTCGACAGCCCTATAATTCACCCCTCCACTTT. This encodes CASSARQPYNSPLHF.

This clonotype was seen more than once but under ten times. The chain is built from TRBV5-5 and TRBJ2-1; D is unclear. The CDR3 has 14 residues. V dropped 2 bases and J dropped 9 bases, with 15 bases sitting between them. Germline V CDR1 and CDR2: SGHKS, YYEKEE (reference sequence). This chain's CDR3 is CASSFVWVAGEQFF. The CDR3 DNA reads TGTGCCAGCAGCTTTGTTTGGGTAGCTGGTGAGCAGTTCTTC.

The gene calls are TRBV6-5 and TRBJ1-5, with a tentative D call TRBD1 (5 bases). Trimming left V 0 bases short and J 4 bases short, with 10 bases between. The CDR3 extends over 15 amino acids. Germline V gene data show CDR1 as MNHEY and CDR2 as SVGAGI. Written as DNA, the CDR3 is TGTGCCAGCAGTTACTCGGGGGGGACGAATCAGCCCCAGCATTTT. The encoded protein is CASSYSGGTNQPQHF.

This clonotype has just a few counts. The chain combines TRBV25-1 with TRBJ2-6; 7 positions match TRBD2. Germline loops: CDR1 MGHDK, CDR2 SYGVNS. The junction had 6 bases not matched to a gene; V was cut back by 4 bases and J by 0 bases. The CDR3 covers 17 residues. Here the CDR3 DNA reads TGTGCCAGCAGTGTCAGGGAGGGAAACTCTGGGGCCAACGTCCTGACTTTC. It codes for CASSVREGNSGANVLTF.

This clonotype was counted ten times or more. This chain joins TRBV10-3 and TRBJ2-5, with 8 bases lining up with TRBD2. Germline V gene sequence: CDR1 ENHRY, CDR2 SYGVKD. The V gene end was trimmed by 6 bases and the J gene end by 0 bases; junction bases not matched to a gene: 3. This CDR3 spans 14 amino acids. DNA of the CDR3: TGTGCCATCAGCCGGGAGGGAAACCAAGAGACCCAGTACTTC. Amino acids: CAISREGNQETQYF.

The chain carries TRBV4-1 and TRBJ2-7, with D maybe TRBD1 (5 bases). In germline, CDR1 is MGHRA, CDR2 YSYEKL. The V end was cut by 0 bases, the J end by 5 bases, with 8 bases between. This CDR3 comprises 13 residues. This CDR3 reads CASSQDQGDEQYF. The DNA for the CDR3 is TGCGCCAGCAGCCAAGACCAGGGTGACGAGCAGTACTTC.

The V and J genes are TRBV4-3 and TRBJ1-6; possible D gene TRBD1, 5 bases. V shed 0 bases and J shed 13 bases, with 10 bases lying between them. From germline, CDR1 is LGHNA and CDR2 YSLEER. There are 13 residues in the CDR3. Here the CDR3 reads CASSQDLRGPLHF. CDR3 sequence (DNA): TGCGCCAGCAGCCAAGATTTGAGGGGCCCCCTCCACTTT.

This rearrangement joins TRBV4-1 to TRBJ2-3, with D unresolved. CDR1 MGHRA and CDR2 YSYEKL come from the germline V gene. Trimming shortened V by 0 bases and J by 0 bases, and 13 bases separated the two germline ends. This CDR3 comprises 17 residues. DNA for the CDR3: TGCGCCAGCAGCCAAGATTTCCAGGAACCTAGCACAGATACGCAGTATTTT. The encoded protein is CASSQDFQEPSTDTQYF.

This clonotype came up a few times. The chain has TRBV5-1 and TRBJ2-1; 10 bases map to TRBD1. The CDR3 is 17 residues long. With V trimmed by 4 bases and J by 0 bases, 7 bases remained unmatched. Germline V CDR1 and CDR2: SGHRS, YFSETQ. CDR3 in DNA: TGCGCCAGCAGCCTAGGACAGGGGGGTTCCTCCTACAATGAGCAGTTCTTC. This codes for CASSLGQGGSSYNEQFF.

This clonotype has a handful of counts. This chain links TRBV4-1 with TRBJ2-5, with D maybe TRBD1 (5 bases). The CDR3 runs to 15 residues. Per the germline V gene, CDR1 is MGHRA and CDR2 is YSYEKL. Trimming cost V 2 bases and J 1 base, with 11 bases left between them. CDR3 nucleotide sequence: TGCGCCAGCAGCCAACAGGGTGGGCCCCAAGAGACCCAGTACTTC. It codes for CASSQQGGPQETQYF.

Many counts were recorded for this clonotype. The V and J genes are TRBV12-3 or TRBV12-4 and TRBJ2-1; perhaps TRBD2 as D (7 bases). CDR3 length: 15 residues. Between the trimmed V and J ends, which lost 4 bases and 6 bases, there was a span of 16 bases. CDR3 nucleotide sequence: TGTGCCAGCAGTTGGGGGGGCCTTTATCTCAATGAGCAGTTCTTC. Translating gives CASSWGGLYLNEQFF.